This TCR beta chain stems from a study of CD8 T cells in Susac syndrome. Reverse transcription used roughly 0.5 to 1 ug RNA and random hexamers. TCRdb reanalysed the immunoSEQ multiplex PCR reads using MiXCR and keeps one entry per CDR3 protein. The sample includes roughly 200,000 distinct CDR3 sequences, approximately 95% of them seen just once. Trimming removed 1 base from V and 6 bases from J; junction bases left unmatched: 5. The CDR3 is 15 residues long. Germline CDR1 reads LNHNV; CDR2 reads YYDKDF (reference sequence). The receptor was derived from a human donor in good health. The gene calls are TRBV15 and TRBJ1-2, with TRBD1 identical over 10 bases. The sequenced sample consisted of CD4+ T cells from PBMCs. The CDR3 DNA is TGTGCCACCAGCAGAGTTCGGACAGGGGGAGATGGCTACACCTTC. It codes for CATSRVRTGGDGYTF. Full variable domain (outside the CDR3, taken from reference TRBV15 and TRBJ1-2): DAMVIQNPRYQVTQFGKPVTLSCSQTLNHNVMYWYQQKSSQAPKLLFHYYDKDFNNEADTPDNFQSRRPNTSFCFLDIRSPGLGDTAMYLCATSRVRTGGDGYTFGSGTRLTVV.